This T cell receptor (beta chain) was documented in a study of beta chain features in type 1 diabetes. V was trimmed by 2 bases and J by 5 bases, leaving 6 bases between them. Germline lookup yields CDR1 DFQATT and CDR2 SNEGSKA (reference sequence). The length of the CDR3 is 11 residues. As every portion of the isolated RNA was reverse transcribed, the sequencing read expressed TCRB transcripts. This table comes from immunoSEQ multiplex PCR, and its TCRdb copy is limited to in-frame clones, with some not included. The profile shows around 46,000 clones, approximately 40% of them singletons. A remark on this clone: What it binds is not known.

General observations from the study: Among all four CD4+ subsets, Type 1 diabetes patients had TCRB CDR3s that were moderately but significantly shorter.

This clonotype originated in a man aged 30 to 39 with type 1 diabetes. The source material was stem cell memory CD4+ T cells from blood. The chain uses TRBV20-1 and TRBJ1-2; D is unresolved. CDR3 nucleotides: TGCAGTGCTAGAAGCCATTATGGCTACACCTTC. The encoded protein is CSARSHYGYTF.